These 18 T cell receptor beta chains share one sample of origin, sequenced in a study of shared clonotypes between healthy human individuals. The method was immunoSEQ multiplex PCR; TCRdb's version includes in-frame clones alone and lacks a portion of them. The sample lists hundreds of thousands of clones, approximately 96% occurring once. CD8 cells regarded as naive lacked CD45RO, were positively chosen for CCR7, and omitted terminally differentiated effector memory CD45RA+ cells. The sequencing input was naive CD8+ T cells sorted from blood. The receptors were gathered from a woman between 25 and 40 years old in good health.

The rearrangement links TRBV28 to TRBJ2-7; D gene uncertain. CDR1 is MDHEN, CDR2 SYDVKM, per germline. This CDR3 has 14 amino acids. V was shortened by 1 base and J by 2 bases, with 9 bases between the two germline ends. The CDR3 DNA sequence: TGTGCCAGCAGTTTATTGCACGGTCCCTACGAGCAGTACTTC. It specifies CASSLLHGPYEQYF.

J is TRBJ2-1 and V is TRBV4-1; either TRBD1 or TRBD2 may supply D (5 bases each). V shed 1 base and J shed 7 bases, with 8 bases lying between them. Germline CDR1 MGHRA, CDR2 YSYEKL. CDR3 length: 13 residues. CDR3 sequence: CASSQVGANEQFF. The CDR3 nucleotides are TGCGCCAGCAGCCAAGTCGGGGCTAATGAGCAGTTCTTC.

V and J are TRBV5-1 and TRBJ1-1, with D possibly being TRBD1 (6 bases). Trimming left V 4 bases short and J 2 bases short, with 12 bases between. Germline V gives CDR1 SGHRS, CDR2 YFSETQ. This CDR3 has 14 residues. The CDR3 DNA reads as TGCGCCAGCAGCCTCCTCAGGGGAAACACTGAAGCTTTCTTT. Its translation is CASSLLRGNTEAFF.

The rearrangement joins TRBV6-1 to TRBJ1-4; 7 bases map to TRBD1. The CDR3 has 14 amino acids. Losses at the gene ends were 7 bases for V and 7 bases for J; bases not matched to a gene: 9. The germline gives CDR1 MNHNS, CDR2 SASEGT. CDR3 residues: CASMITGAGEKLFF. Written as DNA, the CDR3 is TGTGCCAGCATGATCACAGGGGCGGGTGAAAAACTGTTTTTT.

J is TRBJ2-1 and V is TRBV28, with 9 bases lining up with TRBD2. Per germline, CDR1 MDHEN and CDR2 SYDVKM. This CDR3 has 15 amino acids. With V trimmed by 7 bases and J by 9 bases, 13 bases remained unmatched. The CDR3 sequence: CASTGISGSWAEQFF. The DNA for the CDR3 is TGTGCCAGCACCGGGATTAGCGGGAGTTGGGCTGAGCAGTTCTTC.

The chain employs TRBV7-6 and TRBJ2-7; D possibly corresponds to TRBD1 (5 bases). Trimming pared 0 bases from V and 2 bases from J, leaving 14 bases between. CDR3 length equals 16 residues. Per germline, CDR1 SGHVS and CDR2 FNYEAQ. This CDR3 is CASSLAQGRNPYEQYF. CDR3 DNA sequence: TGTGCCAGCAGCTTAGCGCAGGGTCGAAACCCCTACGAGCAGTACTTC.

V gene TRBV9 combines with J gene TRBJ2-2; 7 bases are a match to TRBD2. V shed 3 bases and J 2 bases; nucleotides not matched to a gene: 4. Germline V CDR1 and CDR2: SGDLS, YYNGEE. The CDR3 spans 15 residues. The CDR3 nucleotides are TGTGCCAGCAGCGATAGCGGGTCTAACACCGGGGAGCTGTTTTTT. Protein product: CASSDSGSNTGELFF.

This clone was seen a handful of times. The V and J genes are TRBV28 and TRBJ1-1; 7 bases line up with TRBD1. With V trimmed by 6 bases and J by 5 bases, 6 bases remained unmatched. CDR3 length equals 13 residues. The germline V gene has CDR1 MDHEN and CDR2 SYDVKM. The DNA of the CDR3 is TGTGCCAGCAGCGGGGGGGACAGTACTGAAGCTTTCTTT. It yields the protein CASSGGDSTEAFF.

The chain is built from TRBV9 and TRBJ2-7; D is undetermined. Trimming took off 5 bases at V and 5 bases at J, with 14 bases between the two ends. The germline gives CDR1 SGDLS, CDR2 YYNGEE. CDR3 size: 13 residues. Here the CDR3 DNA reads TGTGCCAGCAGTCCTAGGGTTGCCCACGAGCAGTACTTC. Amino acids: CASSPRVAHEQYF.

The genes are TRBV5-1 and TRBJ2-1; 10 bases map to TRBD2. CDR1 SGHRS and CDR2 YFSETQ come from the germline V gene. Trimming at V came to 0 bases and at J to 9 bases, leaving 6 bases not matched to a gene. CDR3 length: 15 amino acids. The CDR3 DNA is TGCGCCAGCAGCTTGGGAGCGGGAGGGCCCGGTGAGCAGTTCTTC. Its protein product is CASSLGAGGPGEQFF.

This clone came up once. V and J are TRBV4-1 and TRBJ1-2; D might be TRBD1 (5 bases). Germline CDR1 is MGHRA and CDR2 is YSYEKL. The V end was cut by 1 base, the J end by 7 bases, with 13 bases between. The CDR3 is 14 amino acids. The CDR3 coding sequence is TGCGCCAGCAGCCAAGTCCTGCTGGGGGGTGGCTACACCTTC. As protein: CASSQVLLGGGYTF.

The chain has TRBV6-5 and TRBJ1-2, with a weak D call TRBD1 (5 bases). The CDR3 sequence is 13 residues long. The V end lost 2 bases, the J end lost 6 bases, and 10 bases lay between the germline ends. Germline V gives CDR1 MNHEY, CDR2 SVGAGI. CDR3 protein: CASSYSRAHGYTF. As DNA, the CDR3 is TGTGCCAGCAGTTACAGCAGGGCCCATGGCTACACCTTC.

The CDR3 protein is CAARPLGDNEQFF. DNA of the CDR3: TGTGCCGCCCGGCCTCTTGGGGACAATGAGCAGTTCTTC. The rearrangement links TRBV9 to TRBJ2-1; the D is unclear. The CDR3 contains 13 residues. Per the germline V gene, CDR1 is SGDLS and CDR2 is YYNGEE. V was clipped by 10 bases and J by 5 bases, with 16 bases between them.

The rearrangement joins TRBV4-1 to TRBJ2-7, with D possibly being TRBD1 or TRBD2 (5 bases each). The germline V and J ends were trimmed by 1 base and 2 bases, with 9 bases remaining between them. This CDR3 has 14 amino acids. The germline gives CDR1 MGHRA, CDR2 YSYEKL. This CDR3 reads CASSQGRGAYEQYF. The CDR3 nucleotides read TGCGCCAGCAGCCAAGGAAGAGGGGCCTACGAGCAGTACTTC.

This clone was seen only a few times. The CDR3 loop reads CASSSRVMNTEAFF. The CDR3 DNA reads as TGTGCCAGCAGTTCCAGGGTTATGAACACTGAAGCTTTCTTT. This rearrangement joins TRBV27 to TRBJ1-1; a possible D gene is TRBD1 (5 bases). V gave up 4 bases and J gave up 0 bases, with 9 bases separating them. This CDR3 has 14 amino acids. The germline V gene encodes CDR1 MNHEY and CDR2 SMNVEV (reference sequence).

This chain's CDR3 is CASSEGWSSYNEQFF. CDR3 nucleotide sequence: TGCGCCAGCAGTGAAGGGTGGAGCTCCTACAATGAGCAGTTCTTC. V usage is TRBV10-2 and J usage is TRBJ2-1; D is ambiguous. Germline assignment: CDR1 WSHSY and CDR2 SAAADI. Deletions cut 3 bases from V and 0 bases from J, with 9 bases between. CDR3 size: 15 residues.

This chain uses TRBV10-2 with TRBJ2-7, with 12 bases identical to TRBD2. CDR1 is WSHSY and CDR2 is SAAADI in the germline V gene. Trimming at V came to 2 bases and at J to 1 base, leaving 3 bases not matched to a gene. The CDR3 runs to 16 residues. The CDR3 DNA is TGCGCCAGCAGTGAGGGCGGGACTAGCGGGTCCTACGAGCAGTACTTC. Residues: CASSEGGTSGSYEQYF.

V gene TRBV13 combines with J gene TRBJ1-3, with TRBD1 as a possible D gene (5 bases). The CDR3 has 17 residues. V shed 2 bases and J shed 0 bases, with 14 bases lying between them. CDR1 is PRHDT, CDR2 FYEKMQ, per germline (reference sequence). CDR3 residues: CASSLSLGGLSGNTIYF. CDR3 DNA sequence: TGTGCCAGCAGCTTATCTTTGGGGGGTCTCTCTGGAAACACCATATATTTT.